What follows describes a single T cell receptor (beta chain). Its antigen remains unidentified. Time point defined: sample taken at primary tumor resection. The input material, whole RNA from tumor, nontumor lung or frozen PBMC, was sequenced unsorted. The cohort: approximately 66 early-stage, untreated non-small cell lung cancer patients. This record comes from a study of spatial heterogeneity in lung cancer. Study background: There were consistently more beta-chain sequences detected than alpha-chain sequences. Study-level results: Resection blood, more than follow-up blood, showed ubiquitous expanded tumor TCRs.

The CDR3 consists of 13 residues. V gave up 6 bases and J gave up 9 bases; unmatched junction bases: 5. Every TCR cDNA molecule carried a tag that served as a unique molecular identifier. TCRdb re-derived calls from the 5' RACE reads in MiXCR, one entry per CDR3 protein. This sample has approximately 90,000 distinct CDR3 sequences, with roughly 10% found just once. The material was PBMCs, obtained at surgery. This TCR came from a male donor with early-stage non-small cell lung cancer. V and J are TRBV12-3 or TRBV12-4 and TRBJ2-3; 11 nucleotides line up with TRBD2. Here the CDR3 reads CASRRSSGGTQYF. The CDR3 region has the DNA TGTGCCAGCAGGAGATCTAGCGGGGGGACGCAGTATTTT.